This is a list of T cell receptor beta chains from one sample in a study of CD8+ T cells in alopecia areata. TCRdb's copy holds only in-frame clones and misses some; the assay was immunoSEQ multiplex PCR. The sample has over 250,000 clones; approximately 60% are singletons. Sequenced here: CD4+ T cells sorted from blood, sampled around week 54, from a patient treated with tofacitinib. Receptors originate from a human donor with alopecia areata. The CDR3 runs from the conserved cysteine through the conserved F or W. The D gene is left open where the match is weak. Part of the rows lack a size; the others show once, few, many or a class for expanded clones.

j_gene	d_gene	abundance	v_gene	CDR3aa	CDR3nt
TRBJ1-6	.	.	TRBV30	CACPGSSYNSPLHF	TGTGCCTGCCCAGGGAGCTCCTATAATTCACCCCTCCACTTT
TRBJ1-1	.	.	TRBV7-2	CASSLERTTTEAFF	TGTGCCAGCAGCTTAGAGAGGACAACGACTGAAGCTTTCTTT
TRBJ2-6	TRBD1	.	TRBV30	CAWSPPRTGPSGANVLTF	TGTGCCTGGAGTCCCCCCCGGACAGGTCCCTCTGGGGCCAACGTCCTGACTTTC
TRBJ2-2	.	.	TRBV30	CAWSPRRQYTGELFF	TGTGCCTGGAGTCCCAGACGACAATACACCGGGGAGCTGTTTTTT
TRBJ1-2	.	.	TRBV5-1	CASSWDTFNYGYTF	TGCGCCAGCAGCTGGGACACGTTTAACTATGGCTACACCTTC
TRBJ1-5	.	.	TRBV5-1	CASSLQGYSNQPQHF	TGCGCCAGCAGTCTTCAGGGGTATAGCAATCAGCCCCAGCATTTT
TRBJ2-5	TRBD2	.	TRBV30	CAWSLLAGGLETQYF	TGTGCCTGGAGTCTTTTGGCGGGGGGGTTAGAGACCCAGTACTTC
TRBJ2-7	.	.	TRBV30	CAWSAGGYEQYF	TGTGCCTGGAGTGCAGGTGGTTACGAGCAGTACTTC
TRBJ2-5	.	.	TRBV9	CASSVALGSGETQYF	TGTGCCAGCAGCGTAGCTTTGGGGTCGGGGGAGACCCAGTACTTC
TRBJ2-1	TRBD1	few	TRBV5-4	CASSHPGGSNEQFF	TGTGCCAGCAGCCATCCAGGGGGCTCCAATGAGCAGTTCTTC
TRBJ1-1	.	.	TRBV9	CASSVGRVDTEAFF	TGTGCCAGCAGCGTAGGTCGGGTCGACACTGAAGCTTTCTTT
TRBJ2-2	.	.	TRBV30	CAWVGEANTGELFF	TGTGCCTGGGTGGGGGAGGCGAACACCGGGGAGCTGTTTTTT
TRBJ1-6	.	.	TRBV30	CAWSVGRQNNSPLHF	TGTGCCTGGAGTGTTGGACGGCAAAATAATTCACCCCTCCACTTT
TRBJ1-5	.	.	TRBV6-1	CASSERGRGNQPQHF	TGTGCCAGCAGTGAAAGGGGCAGGGGCAATCAGCCCCAGCATTTT
TRBJ2-7	.	few	TRBV6-6	CASSYSPQGVVNEQYF	TGTGCCAGCAGTTACTCCCCGCAGGGAGTGGTCAACGAGCAGTACTTC
TRBJ1-3	.	.	TRBV29-1	CSVIVSAGNTIYF	TGCAGCGTGATTGTCTCCGCCGGAAACACCATATATTTT
TRBJ2-1	TRBD2	once	TRBV4-3	CASSQERLAHAYNEQFF	TGCGCCAGCAGCCAAGAAAGACTAGCCCACGCCTACAATGAGCAGTTCTTC
TRBJ2-7	TRBD1	.	TRBV5-1	CASSSDRGDSSYEQYF	TGCGCCAGCAGCTCGGACAGGGGCGACAGCTCCTACGAGCAGTACTTC
TRBJ2-1	TRBD2	.	TRBV5-1	CASASGPSNEQFF	TGCGCCAGCGCTAGCGGGCCCTCGAATGAGCAGTTCTTC
TRBJ1-4	.	few	TRBV19	CASSGTDSATNEKLFF	TGTGCCAGTAGTGGAACCGACAGCGCAACTAATGAAAAACTGTTTTTT
TRBJ2-7	TRBD2	.	TRBV4-2	CASSPRLAQPYEQYF	TGTGCCAGCAGCCCGCGACTAGCGCAACCCTACGAGCAGTACTTC
TRBJ2-2	.	.	TRBV18	CASSPPEAGYAGGELFF	TGTGCCAGCTCACCACCGGAGGCCGGATATGCAGGCGGGGAGCTGTTTTTT
TRBJ2-5	TRBD2	.	TRBV5-4	CASSLAGRQETQYF	TGTGCCAGCAGCTTGGCCGGGAGGCAAGAGACCCAGTACTTC
TRBJ2-5	.	.	TRBV2	CASIYQETQYF	TGTGCCAGCATCTACCAAGAGACCCAGTACTTC
TRBJ1-6	.	few	TRBV7-9	CASSLDSHSPLHF	TGTGCCAGCAGCTTAGATAGTCATTCACCCCTCCACTTT
TRBJ2-4	.	.	TRBV4-1	CASSQGGIPIAKNIQYF	TGCGCCAGCAGCCAAGGAGGGATACCTATAGCCAAAAACATTCAGTACTTC
TRBJ2-5	.	few	TRBV29-1	CSVFTGEETQYF	TGCAGCGTTTTTACAGGCGAAGAGACCCAGTACTTC
TRBJ2-1	TRBD2	few	TRBV2	CASSVRGGLSNEQFF	TGTGCCAGCAGTGTGCGGGGGGGCCTCTCCAATGAGCAGTTCTTC
TRBJ2-7	TRBD1	.	TRBV30	CASVTGPNEQYF	TGTGCCTCCGTGACAGGGCCCAACGAGCAGTACTTC
TRBJ2-2	.	.	TRBV2	CASSVGRGTGELFF	TGTGCCAGCAGTGTGGGCCGAGGCACCGGGGAGCTGTTTTTT
TRBJ2-5	TRBD1	few	TRBV18	CASSPPAEQGETQYF	TGTGCCAGCTCACCACCCGCCGAACAGGGGGAGACCCAGTACTTC
TRBJ1-2	.	.	TRBV19	CASSIGNSGYTF	TGTGCCAGTAGTATTGGAAACAGCGGCTACACCTTC
TRBJ2-3	TRBD2	.	TRBV9	CASSVATSGVKYF	TGTGCCAGCAGCGTAGCGACTAGCGGGGTGAAGTATTTT
TRBJ2-5	.	.	TRBV7-2	CASSLRNAGETQYF	TGTGCCAGCAGCTTAAGGAATGCCGGAGAGACCCAGTACTTC
TRBJ2-3	.	.	TRBV29-1	CSVTGSPVDTQYF	TGCAGCGTTACGGGATCCCCCGTAGATACGCAGTATTTT
TRBJ2-5	.	.	TRBV18	CASSPPGTVETQYF	TGTGCCAGCTCACCACCTGGGACGGTAGAGACCCAGTACTTC
TRBJ1-5	.	once	TRBV30	CAWSVPQVNQPQHF	TGTGCCTGGAGTGTACCACAGGTCAATCAGCCCCAGCATTTT
TRBJ2-2	.	.	TRBV30	CAWSARTGGPAGELFF	TGTGCCTGGAGTGCCCGCACGGGGGGCCCTGCCGGGGAGCTGTTTTTT
TRBJ2-1	TRBD1	few	TRBV6-5	CASRRGQGSYNEQFF	TGTGCCAGCAGACGGGGACAGGGCTCCTACAATGAGCAGTTCTTC
TRBJ2-1	.	.	TRBV15	CATSSSAREQFF	TGTGCCACCAGCAGCTCCGCTCGGGAGCAGTTCTTC
TRBJ2-4	.	few	TRBV9	CASSPNSGNKNIQYF	TGTGCCAGCAGCCCCAATTCGGGGAACAAAAACATTCAGTACTTC
TRBJ1-2	.	.	TRBV7-2	CASSQGGDYGYTF	TGTGCCAGCAGCCAAGGAGGGGACTATGGCTACACCTTC
TRBJ1-6	.	.	TRBV30	CAWKLGRLYSPLHF	TGTGCCTGGAAACTCGGACGGCTATATTCACCCCTCCACTTT
TRBJ2-1	.	.	TRBV30	CAWMEGSSYNEQFF	TGTGCCTGGATGGAGGGGAGCTCCTACAATGAGCAGTTCTTC
TRBJ2-5	.	.	TRBV2	CASRPPSQETQYF	TGTGCCAGCAGGCCACCATCCCAAGAGACCCAGTACTTC
TRBJ2-6	TRBD2	.	TRBV30	CAWSRGAGANVLTF	TGTGCCTGGAGTCGGGGGGCTGGGGCCAACGTCCTGACTTTC
TRBJ2-2	.	.	TRBV30	CASRGAGELFF	TGTGCTTCCAGGGGGGCCGGGGAGCTGTTTTTT
TRBJ1-1	.	.	TRBV2	CARELNTEAFF	TGTGCCAGGGAGTTGAACACTGAAGCTTTCTTT
TRBJ2-7	.	.	TRBV15	CATSRDTIYEQYF	TGTGCCACCAGCAGAGACACTATCTACGAGCAGTACTTC
TRBJ2-3	.	few	TRBV10-3	CAIRAGGSTDTQYF	TGTGCCATCAGGGCCGGGGGTAGCACAGATACGCAGTATTTT
TRBJ2-5	.	.	TRBV25-1	CASSESRGYETQYF	TGTGCCAGCAGTGAATCAAGGGGGTACGAGACCCAGTACTTC
TRBJ1-1	.	.	TRBV7-9	CASVPSEALSTEAFF	TGTGCCAGCGTCCCTAGTGAGGCTTTGAGCACTGAAGCTTTCTTT